The 11 T cell receptor beta chains in this list originate from one sample, sequenced in a study of cytomegalovirus exposure and HLA in healthy donors. The PCR had 60 Vbeta and 13 Jbeta primers. Repertoires were generated with immunoSEQ multiplex PCR, while TCRdb's copy carries only in-frame clones and drops some. The table shows 130,000 to 150,000 clones, with 75% to 80% occurring only once. Material for sequencing was PBMCs. The receptors shown here come from a woman aged 50 to 60 in good health and CMV-seronegative.

This rearrangement joins TRBV18 to TRBJ2-3, with D possibly matching TRBD2 (5 bases). Germline CDR1 KGHSH, CDR2 LQKENI. The CDR3 length is 14 residues. Deletions cut 0 bases from V and 2 bases from J, with 6 bases between. CDR3 protein: CASSPPTTTDTQYF. Written as DNA, the CDR3 is TGTGCCAGCTCACCACCGACTACCACAGATACGCAGTATTTT.

This chain uses TRBV11-1 with TRBJ2-1, with a possible D match to TRBD1 (6 bases). CDR3 length: 14 residues. Germline loops: CDR1 SGHAT, CDR2 FQDESV (reference sequence). V was cut by 8 bases and J by 8 bases, with 19 bases left in between. The CDR3 region is CASSRGRGLDEQFF. CDR3 in DNA: TGTGCCAGCTCTAGAGGAAGGGGGTTGGATGAGCAGTTCTTC.

The chain employs TRBV7-2 and TRBJ1-2, with D perhaps matching TRBD1 (6 bases). Between the trimmed V and J ends, which lost 1 base and 4 bases, there was a span of 16 bases. Germline assignment: CDR1 SGHTA and CDR2 FQGNSA. The CDR3 length is 16 residues. This chain's CDR3 is CASSLDPRGRGYGYTF. As DNA, the CDR3 is TGTGCCAGCAGCTTAGACCCGCGGGGGCGCGGCTATGGCTACACCTTC.

This clone was counted once. The chain uses TRBV27 and TRBJ2-7, with 9 bases matching TRBD1. The CDR3 spans 15 residues. Germline V CDR1 and CDR2: MNHEY, SMNVEV (reference sequence). V gave up 5 bases and J gave up 6 bases; unmatched junction bases: 11. CDR3 nucleotides: TGTGCCAGCAGTGCTACCTACAGGGGGCTCATCGAGCAGTACTTC. Translated: CASSATYRGLIEQYF.

The V call is TRBV19, the J call TRBJ2-6; D may be TRBD2 (6 bases). CDR3 length equals 17 residues. Germline CDR1 reads LNHDA; CDR2 reads SQIVND (reference sequence). Trimming took off 5 bases at V and 3 bases at J, with 17 bases between the two ends. The CDR3 coding sequence is TGTGCCAGTAGTCTACCCGGCGGAGGGAATGGGGCCAACGTCCTGACTTTC. Its protein product is CASSLPGGGNGANVLTF.

The rearrangement joins TRBV4-1 to TRBJ1-2, with 10 bases that match TRBD1. Germline loops: CDR1 MGHRA, CDR2 YSYEKL. CDR3 size: 15 residues. The V gene end was trimmed by 4 bases and the J gene end by 1 base; junction bases not matched to a gene: 3. The CDR3 sequence is CASSPRTGGNYGYTF. The CDR3 coding sequence is TGCGCCAGCAGCCCGAGGACAGGGGGTAACTATGGCTACACCTTC.

The V and J genes are TRBV10-3 and TRBJ1-2, with TRBD1 matching 7 bases. CDR3 length equals 13 residues. V was pared by 4 bases and J by 5 bases, with 4 bases of the junction left unmatched. Germline loops: CDR1 ENHRY, CDR2 SYGVKD. CDR3 protein: CAISAETGYGYTF. DNA of the CDR3: TGTGCCATCAGTGCAGAGACAGGGTATGGCTACACCTTC.

V and J are TRBV7-6 and TRBJ1-6; 7 bases agree with TRBD1. This CDR3 is built from 14 residues. Germline trimming cut 4 bases from V and 6 bases from J; bases unmatched to any gene: 3. Germline CDR1 SGHVS, CDR2 FNYEAQ. Here the CDR3 DNA reads TGTGCCAGCAGCTCCGGACAGGTTAATTCACCCCTCCACTTT. Amino acid sequence: CASSSGQVNSPLHF.

This clone was detected only once. The V and J genes are TRBV27 and TRBJ1-5; D may be TRBD1 (6 bases). Trimming took off 5 bases at V and 4 bases at J, with 15 bases between the two ends. This CDR3 comprises 15 residues. Per the germline V gene, CDR1 is MNHEY and CDR2 is SMNVEV (reference sequence). CDR3 sequence reads: CASSNQGFNNQPQHF. In DNA, the CDR3 is TGTGCCAGCAGTAATCAGGGGTTTAATAATCAGCCCCAGCATTTT.

This chain connects TRBV27 to TRBJ1-6; D unresolved. With 7 bases removed from V and 7 bases from J, the gap between germline ends came to 20 bases. The CDR3 covers 16 residues. The V gene's germline CDR1 is MNHEY and CDR2 SMNVEV (reference sequence). The CDR3, as DNA: TGTGCCAGCACCGAGATGCGGGGAGTATTAAATTCACCCCTCCACTTT. Translated, it gives CASTEMRGVLNSPLHF.

The chain has TRBV5-1 and TRBJ2-5; D may be TRBD1 (5 bases). From germline, CDR1 is SGHRS and CDR2 YFSETQ. The V end was cut by 2 bases, the J end by 1 base, with 12 bases between. This CDR3 has 15 residues. CDR3: CASSLDRPTQETQYF. The CDR3 bases are TGCGCCAGCAGCTTAGACAGACCTACCCAAGAGACCCAGTACTTC.